The 27 T cell receptor beta chains presented below share a single source sample, sequenced in a study of control samples from healthy donors and cancer patients. Data came from immunoSEQ multiplex PCR; TCRdb stores just in-frame clones and leaves some out. The sample lists 100,000 to 150,000 clones, more than 90% occurring once. The sample was blood. The receptors stem from a man in his late teens or twenties in good health.

V gene TRBV5-4 combines with J gene TRBJ2-3, with D maybe TRBD1 (6 bases). The V end was cut by 1 base, the J end by 0 bases, with 21 bases between. Germline V gene data show CDR1 as SGHNT and CDR2 as YYREEE (reference sequence). CDR3 length: 19 residues. As DNA, the CDR3 is TGTGCCAGCAGCTTGATAAGGGGGATAGGTGGGTCTAGCACAGATACGCAGTATTTT. Translated, it gives CASSLIRGIGGSSTDTQYF.

This clone has more than one count but fewer than ten. The V and J genes are TRBV11-2 and TRBJ1-2; D gene ambiguous. CDR1 is SGHAT, CDR2 FQNNGV, per germline. This CDR3 is 15 amino acids long. V gave up 5 bases and J gave up 0 bases, with 13 bases separating them. The CDR3 sequence: CASSLSWESNYGYTF. The CDR3 DNA sequence: TGTGCCAGCAGCCTCTCGTGGGAGTCTAACTATGGCTACACCTTC.

The gene calls are TRBV5-1 and TRBJ1-4; D is perhaps TRBD1 (6 bases). The CDR3 is 15 residues long. Looked up from germline, CDR1 is SGHRS and CDR2 is YFSETQ. Trimming shortened V by 4 bases and J by 8 bases, and 18 bases separated the two germline ends. The CDR3 DNA reads as TGCGCCAGCAGCCCCCTGGGGGGGGGCGGAGAAAAACTGTTTTTT. This gives the protein CASSPLGGGGEKLFF.

The chain joins TRBV18 to TRBJ1-4, with no clear D. CDR3 length: 15 amino acids. Trimming stripped 3 bases from V and 7 bases from J, with 15 bases between. CDR1 KGHSH and CDR2 LQKENI come from the germline V gene. CDR3 bases: TGTGCCAGCTCACCGCCTTACCCCCAAAGTGAAAAACTGTTTTTT. Protein product: CASSPPYPQSEKLFF. Full variable domain (remainder filled in from reference TRBV18 and TRBJ1-4): NAGVMQNPRHLVRRRGQEARLRCSPMKGHSHVYWYRQLPEEGLKFMVYLQKENIIDESGMPKERFSAEFPKEGPSILRIQQVVRGDSAAYFCASSPPYPQSEKLFFGSGTQLSVL.

The chain employs TRBV5-1 and TRBJ2-5; TRBD2 agrees at 11 bases. Looked up from germline, CDR1 is SGHRS and CDR2 is YFSETQ. The CDR3 is made up of 16 amino acids. With V trimmed by 1 base and J by 4 bases, 6 bases remained unmatched. The CDR3 loop reads CASSLWVAGGRETQYF. DNA for the CDR3: TGCGCCAGCAGCTTGTGGGTAGCGGGGGGGCGAGAGACCCAGTACTTC.

A single count supports this clone. This chain joins TRBV5-1 and TRBJ1-2; D ambiguous. The CDR3 is 15 amino acids. Looked up from germline, CDR1 is SGHRS and CDR2 is YFSETQ. Between the trimmed V and J ends, which lost 7 bases and 2 bases, there was a span of 18 bases. The CDR3 coding sequence is TGCGCCAGCCAGCCCACGACGAGAGGGAACTATGGCTACACCTTC. As protein: CASQPTTRGNYGYTF.

The chain uses TRBV14 and TRBJ2-3; D gene unclear. The ends were cut back, 2 bases at V and 4 bases at J, with 10 bases in the middle. Germline V gene data show CDR1 as SGHDN and CDR2 as FVKESK. The CDR3 consists of 14 residues. The CDR3 DNA reads as TGTGCCAGCAGCCAATATGGTCCCGCAGATACGCAGTATTTT. Its protein is CASSQYGPADTQYF.

The rearrangement links TRBV6-5 to TRBJ1-5, with D possibly TRBD1 on 5 matching bases. Germline loops: CDR1 MNHEY, CDR2 SVGAGI. The V gene lost 6 bases and the J gene lost 3 bases, with 12 bases spanning the gap. This CDR3 has 14 amino acids. The CDR3 DNA sequence: TGTGCCAGCAGCCCCAGACAGCTCAATCAGCCCCAGCATTTT. Translation gives CASSPRQLNQPQHF.

Turning to this clone: The same CDR3 is also encoded by other DNA sequences in this sample. This rearrangement joins TRBV3-1 (or the pseudogene TRBV3-2) to TRBJ2-5; D is unclear. The CDR3 is made up of 13 amino acids. V was clipped by 0 bases and J by 3 bases, with 5 bases between them. Germline CDR1 is LGHDT and CDR2 is YNNKEL (reference sequence). CDR3 residues: CASSQDREETQYF. In nucleotides, the CDR3 is TGTGCCAGCAGCCAAGATAGGGAAGAGACCCAGTACTTC.

The table lists this clone with a count of one. This chain connects TRBV7-6 to TRBJ1-3, with D perhaps matching TRBD1 (6 bases). The germline V gene has CDR1 SGHVS and CDR2 FNYEAQ. This CDR3 is 18 amino acids long. Between the trimmed V and J ends, which lost 4 bases and 4 bases, there was a span of 23 bases. The CDR3: CASSSLKTGKGTGNTIYF. Here the CDR3 DNA reads TGTGCCAGCAGCTCCCTAAAAACAGGGAAGGGGACAGGAAACACCATATATTTT.

This chain connects TRBV6-5 to TRBJ2-7, with D unclear. Germline values: CDR1 MNHEY, CDR2 SVGAGI. The CDR3 runs 15 residues. The V end was cut by 4 bases, the J end by 3 bases, with 16 bases between. The CDR3 sequence is CASSWAPGQNYEQYF. As DNA, the CDR3 is TGTGCCAGCAGTTGGGCGCCCGGGCAGAACTACGAGCAGTACTTC.

This clone was observed once. The genes are TRBV4-2 and TRBJ2-1; 10 bases are a match to TRBD2. The J segment lost 5 bases and the V segment lost 1 base, leaving 5 bases of the junction unmatched. This CDR3 region has 16 residues. Germline assignment: CDR1 LGHNA and CDR2 YNFKEQ. This chain's CDR3 is CASSQVPGLANNEQFF. For the CDR3, the DNA is TGTGCCAGCAGCCAAGTGCCGGGACTAGCGAACAATGAGCAGTTCTTC.

V usage is TRBV11-2 and J usage is TRBJ2-5; the D is unclear. This CDR3 contains 12 residues. Trimming pared 5 bases from V and 5 bases from J, leaving 9 bases between. In germline, CDR1 is SGHAT, CDR2 FQNNGV. Here the CDR3 reads CASSPLSETQYF. CDR3 sequence (DNA): TGTGCCAGCAGCCCCTTATCGGAGACCCAGTACTTC.

This clone was counted only a few times. The rearrangement links TRBV30 to TRBJ1-5, with D uncertain. This CDR3 is 13 amino acids long. The germline gives CDR1 GTSNPN, CDR2 SVGIG (reference sequence). V lost 0 bases and J lost 1, with 4 bases in between. The CDR3 sequence is CAWSVDSNQPQHF. The CDR3, as DNA: TGTGCCTGGAGTGTGGACAGCAATCAGCCCCAGCATTTT.

The J gene is TRBJ1-1, the V gene TRBV28; 12 nucleotides align to TRBD1. The CDR3 contains 16 residues. Germline V gives CDR1 MDHEN, CDR2 SYDVKM. The V and J ends lost 4 bases and 7 bases, in that order; junction bases with no gene match: 10. CDR3: CASSYPGQGAWVEAFF. Written as DNA, the CDR3 is TGTGCCAGCAGTTACCCGGGACAGGGGGCTTGGGTTGAAGCTTTCTTT. Full variable domain (outside the CDR3, taken from reference TRBV28 and TRBJ1-1): DVKVTQSSRYLVKRTGEKVFLECVQDMDHENMFWYRQDPGLGLRLIYFSYDVKMKEKGDIPEGYSVSREKKERFSLILESASTNQTSMYLCASSYPGQGAWVEAFFGQGTRLTVV.

This clone was seen only once. The genes are TRBV5-6 and TRBJ2-3; TRBD1 or TRBD2 may be the D gene (5 bases each). The CDR3 sequence is 17 residues long. Germline lookup yields CDR1 SGHDT and CDR2 YYEEEE. V dropped 0 bases and J dropped 4 bases, with 18 bases sitting between them. CDR3: CASSLVVLRGDADTQYF. CDR3 sequence (DNA): TGTGCCAGCAGCTTGGTTGTGCTTCGTGGGGACGCAGATACGCAGTATTTT.

The rearrangement links TRBV19 to TRBJ2-7; a possible D gene is TRBD2 (7 bases). Trimming pared 3 bases from V and 2 bases from J, leaving 14 bases between. From germline, CDR1 is LNHDA and CDR2 SQIVND (reference sequence). This CDR3 is built from 15 residues. The CDR3 nucleotides read TGTGCCAGTAGTATGGGGGGGCTCCCAACCTACGAGCAGTACTTC. Residues: CASSMGGLPTYEQYF.

The chain uses TRBV7-3 and TRBJ2-5; 9 bases align to TRBD2. V shed 1 base, J shed 5 bases, and the junction held 5 bases outside the gene matches. From germline, CDR1 is SGHTA and CDR2 FQGTGA. The CDR3 covers 15 residues. CDR3: CASSLNGGGAETQYF. The CDR3 DNA sequence: TGTGCCAGCAGCTTAAATGGCGGGGGGGCGGAGACCCAGTACTTC.

CDR3 amino acids: CASSTVPGTQETQYF. Written as DNA, the CDR3 is TGTGCCAGCTCTACCGTACCAGGAACCCAAGAGACCCAGTACTTC. The chain couples TRBV7-3 to TRBJ2-5; D unresolved. V lost 8 bases, J lost 1 base, and 17 bases lay in between. Germline V gene sequence: CDR1 SGHTA, CDR2 FQGTGA. This CDR3 has 15 amino acids.

V usage is TRBV6-6 and J usage is TRBJ1-2; tentative D call: TRBD1 (5 bases). V was cut by 0 bases and J by 3 bases, with 14 bases left in between. The CDR3 is 16 amino acids. Germline lookup yields CDR1 MNHNY and CDR2 SVGAGI (reference sequence). This CDR3 is CASSYSRGREDYGYTF. The CDR3 DNA sequence: TGTGCCAGCAGTTACTCGAGGGGTCGAGAGGACTATGGCTACACCTTC.

The chain is built from TRBV5-1 and TRBJ2-5; 9 bases agree with TRBD1. Germline trimming cut 4 bases from V and 4 bases from J; bases unmatched to any gene: 8. The CDR3 totals 15 residues. From germline, CDR1 is SGHRS and CDR2 YFSETQ. CDR3 sequence reads: CASSAGTGWAETQYF. The CDR3 DNA reads as TGCGCCAGCAGCGCCGGGACAGGGTGGGCAGAGACCCAGTACTTC.

The chain combines TRBV7-9 with TRBJ1-2; D is undetermined. The CDR3 is 13 amino acids. Germline V gives CDR1 SEHNR, CDR2 FQNEAQ (reference sequence). Trimming removed 4 bases from V and 8 bases from J, with 14 bases in between. The CDR3 bases are TGTGCCAGCAGCTCTATAGGCGAAGGGGGCTACACCTTC. It specifies CASSSIGEGGYTF. The entire variable domain, with the rest obtained from reference TRBV7-9 and TRBJ1-2, is as follows: DTGVSQNPRHKITKRGQNVTFRCDPISEHNRLYWYRQTLGQGPEFLTYFQNEAQLEKSRLLSDRFSAERPKGSFSTLEIQRTEQGDSAMYLCASSSIGEGGYTFGSGTRLTVV.

This clone was observed a single time. The genes are TRBV18 and TRBJ2-2, with no clear D. Germline V gene sequence: CDR1 KGHSH, CDR2 LQKENI. There are 15 residues in the CDR3. V was clipped by 6 bases and J by 3 bases, with 14 bases between them. This chain's CDR3 is CASSPRIIDTGELFF. The CDR3 DNA reads as TGTGCCAGCTCCCCCCGGATCATCGACACCGGGGAGCTGTTTTTT.

The chain employs TRBV2 and TRBJ2-1; 8 bases match TRBD2. The germline V gene has CDR1 SNHLY and CDR2 FYNNEI. V shed 2 bases and J 3 bases; nucleotides not matched to a gene: 6. The CDR3 contains 16 residues. This CDR3 is CASSETGLAGYNEQFF. As DNA, the CDR3 is TGTGCCAGCAGTGAAACTGGGCTAGCGGGCTACAATGAGCAGTTCTTC.

This clone came up once. The chain is built from TRBV6-5 and TRBJ2-3; unclear D gene. The germline V gene has CDR1 MNHEY and CDR2 SVGAGI. V lost 7 bases and J 4 bases, leaving 3 bases between the germline ends. The CDR3 covers 10 residues. This CDR3 is CASISDTQYF. CDR3 bases: TGTGCCAGCATATCAGATACGCAGTATTTT.

The rearrangement joins TRBV10-3 to TRBJ2-7; D gene uncertain. From germline, CDR1 is ENHRY and CDR2 SYGVKD. Trimming took 2 bases from V and 0 from J, leaving 2 bases between them. CDR3 length equals 12 residues. The CDR3 DNA sequence: TGTGCCATCAGTGAGATCTCCTACGAGCAGTACTTC. It specifies CAISEISYEQYF.

This CDR3 reads CASSGSAANRAGNTEAFF. CDR3 nucleotides: TGTGCCAGCAGTGGATCCGCCGCCAACAGGGCGGGGAACACTGAAGCTTTCTTT. The chain uses TRBV2 and TRBJ1-1, with D perhaps matching TRBD1 (6 bases). The CDR3 is made up of 18 amino acids. In germline, CDR1 is SNHLY, CDR2 FYNNEI. Deletions cut 4 bases from V and 1 base from J, with 22 bases between.